This T cell receptor beta chain was identified in a study of CD8 T cells in ankylosing spondylitis (dated by TCRdb to about 2017). Some background on the complete study: The study profiled T cell receptor beta repertoires in healthy donors and ankylosing spondylitis patients to find disease-linked TCR variants. In total, the full study cohort was made up of about 99 healthy donors and 25 to 30 ankylosing spondylitis patients. Peripheral blood samples were taken, and synovial fluid was additionally collected from ankylosing spondylitis patients. What the study reported, not specific to this receptor: Blood from ankylosing spondylitis patients appeared to be characterized by a TCR beta motif made up of under ten highly homologous amino acid variants. Significant enrichment of the disease-linked clones was reported in matched synovial fluid samples from ankylosing spondylitis patients. Some motif variants had previously been reported in the synovial fluid and blood of reactive arthritis patients, which suggests shared mechanisms of disease initiation. The disease-linked clones showed a CD8+ phenotype and occurred at relatively low frequencies in peripheral blood.

Measured from the cysteine to the phenylalanine, the CDR3 is 16 residues long. The retained sequence is limited to the CDR3, 48 bases, with the frame set at the first base. At the junction V is shortened by 0 bases and J by 2 bases, with 11 bases in between. From the germline V gene, CDR1 is SGDLS and CDR2 is YYNGEE. This sample was sequenced with an Illumina HiSeq 2500. Quantitative 5'-RACE with molecular barcodes was the method used to prepare the TCR beta libraries. The paper's data handling went like this. A new computational method based on a probabilistic model of VDJ rearrangement was used to identify disease-linked TCR variants. TCRdb's own reprocessing of the public reads used fastp at Q25 and MiXCR and kept productive beta chains. When rows share a CDR3 protein, they turn into one entry using the most common DNA and genes. V and J calls and clone size were set by TCRdb, not the authors. The sample table contains approximately 42,000 distinct CDR3 sequences; only one count was recorded for under 5% of them. 3% to 4% of the sample is in the top ten clones.

This clonotype was counted many times. Its antigen specificity is not known. Base qualities are not at hand, and no much larger clone is one base apart. The sample comprised blood, either unsorted or a sorted T cell fraction (not recorded which). The V and J genes are TRBV9 and TRBJ2-2, with the D gene not clear enough to name. This TCR was recovered from a female donor with ankylosing spondylitis or in good health (not recorded which). Here is the DNA: TGTGCCAGCAGCGTAGTTAATCCCGGAAACACCGGGGAGCTGTTTTTT. Translated, this is CASSVVNPGNTGELFF.